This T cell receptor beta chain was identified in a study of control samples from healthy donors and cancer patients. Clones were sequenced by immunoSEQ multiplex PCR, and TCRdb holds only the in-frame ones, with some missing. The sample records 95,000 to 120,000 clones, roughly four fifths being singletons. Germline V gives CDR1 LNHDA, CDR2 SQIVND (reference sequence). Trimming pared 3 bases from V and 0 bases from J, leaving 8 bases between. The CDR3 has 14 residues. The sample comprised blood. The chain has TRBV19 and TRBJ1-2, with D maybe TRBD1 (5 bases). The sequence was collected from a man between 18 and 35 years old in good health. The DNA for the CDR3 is TGTGCCAGTAGTATGGGGCCAGCTAACTATGGCTACACCTTC. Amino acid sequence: CASSMGPANYGYTF.